This T cell receptor (beta chain) is from a study of T cell responses to AZD1222 COVID-19 vaccine. Study-wide results and caveats: Along spike, vaccine-associated CD4 TCRs were found throughout, with dominance at 160-218 and 743-854.

Clones were read by immunoSEQ multiplex PCR, and TCRdb kept only the in-frame ones, dropping some. Here the sample spans some 70,000 clones, approximately 85% being singletons. In the case of this clone: Its antigen is currently unknown.

Sequences were derived from peripheral blood, sampled on day 0 of AZD1222 vaccination. The clonotype comes from an adult in good health.

The CDR3 bases are TGTGCCAGCAGCTTGGCAGGGAACTATGGCTACACCTTC. Its protein is CASSLAGNYGYTF. The genes are TRBV5-5 and TRBJ1-2; weak D call: TRBD1 (5 bases). This CDR3 spans 13 amino acids. Germline lookup yields CDR1 SGHKS and CDR2 YYEKEE (reference sequence). V lost 0 bases to trimming and J lost 2 bases, with 5 bases between them.